The following is a TCR beta chain sequence with its context. Antigen unknown. Germline V gene data show CDR1 as MNHEY and CDR2 as SVGAGI. Trimming removed 7 bases at V and 3 bases at J, with 16 bases between. This CDR3 is 15 amino acids long. The table came from immunoSEQ multiplex PCR; TCRdb's copy has only in-frame clones and leaves some out. This table holds 96,000 or so clones, 75% to 90% found once. The sample belongs to a study of T cell responses to AZD1222 COVID-19 vaccine. Study-wide results and limits: Dominant at 160-218 and 743-854, vaccine-associated CD4 TCRs also spanned spike.

This TCR was sampled from an adult in good health. The chain employs TRBV6-5 and TRBJ2-1, with D possibly being TRBD1 (6 bases). The sample in question was peripheral blood, obtained on day 0 of AZD1222 vaccination. The CDR3 region is CASTLRGSNYNEQFF. The CDR3 nucleotides read TGTGCCAGCACCCTAAGGGGGTCCAACTACAATGAGCAGTTCTTC.